The TCR beta chain under discussion was sequenced for a study of long-term antiretroviral therapy in people with HIV. With respect to this clone: Its antigen is not known.

Regarding the study as a whole: Transplant-donor-level diversity was not reached after ART, though diversity increased. Those clones which expanded before ART made up the dominant part of the repertoire at all time points.

The assay used was immunoSEQ (version v3.0), run at survey level. Some clones are missing from TCRdb's copy, which holds only in-frame ones; the method was immunoSEQ multiplex PCR. The repertoire holds about 28,000 clones, around 83% seen once, with about 6.6% in the top ten. The clonotype originates from a man aged 18 to 29 with HIV. The material sequenced was unsorted PBMCs, taken 0.4 years after starting antiretroviral therapy.

The CDR3 loop reads CASTPVGEWGDTEAFF. The CDR3 region has the DNA TGTGCCAGCACCCCCGTGGGGGAGTGGGGAGACACTGAAGCTTTCTTT. This sequence joins TRBV27 and TRBJ1-1; D perhaps matches TRBD1 (5 bases). Germline V gives CDR1 MNHEY, CDR2 SMNVEV (reference sequence). This CDR3 has 16 amino acids. V was pared by 7 bases and J by 3 bases, with 21 bases between.